The TCR beta chain described here comes from a study of molecular identifiers for immune sequencing clone quantification. Germline CDR1 reads LGHNA; CDR2 reads YSLEER. The CDR3 has 14 residues. The V segment lost 4 bases and the J segment 7 bases; nucleotides outside the gene matches: 9. TCRdb re-called the PCR reads with MiXCR, one entry per CDR3 protein. The table lists nearly 55,000 distinct CDR3 sequences, approximately 34% of them singletons, with 3.5% to 4% in the top ten. This clonotype turned up a few times. The chain carries TRBV4-3 and TRBJ2-7; 8 nucleotides match TRBD1. Source material: naive CD8+ T cells from blood, with Jurkat cell RNA spiked in. Sample subset: FACS-sorted CD8+CD4-CCR7+CD45RA+ naive T cells. This sequence was found in a human donor in good health. Some libraries in this study had Jurkat cell RNA spiked in. CDR3 region: CASSLSGTGTEQYF. CDR3 coding DNA: TGCGCCAGCAGCCTTTCCGGGACAGGTACAGAGCAGTACTTC.